This T cell receptor beta chain was profiled in a study of blood T cell repertoires in COVID-19. Study-level information: Acute and convalescent COVID-19 samples came from the United States, Italy and Spain. T cells, B-cell-depleted T cells, or PBMCs supplied cDNA or gDNA.

V lost 0 bases and J lost 0; bases outside the gene matches: 13. The germline CDR1 and CDR2 sequences are SGDLS and YYNGEE. CDR3 length: 19 amino acids. In the original processing: Reference gene primer amplification gave nucleated cell count estimates. The data were produced by immunoSEQ multiplex PCR, yet TCRdb's version contains in-frame clones alone and is incomplete. The V and J calls and clone size come from that table; D and trimming were worked out from the DNA. The sample includes about 70,000 clones, roughly 86% of them seen just once. This sequence joins TRBV9 and TRBJ2-7, with TRBD1 matching over 9 bases. Specimen: peripheral blood. The TCR was taken from a human donor in a cohort sampled during active COVID-19. The CDR3 loop is CASSVELVRPDRGSYEQYF. CDR3 nucleotide sequence: TGTGCCAGCAGCGTAGAATTGGTGCGGCCGGACAGGGGCTCCTACGAGCAGTACTTC.